This T cell receptor (beta chain) was retrieved from a study of blood T cell repertoires in COVID-19. This CDR3 spans 13 amino acids. V lost 8 bases, J lost 3 bases, and 14 bases lay in between. Original processing notes: Counts of nucleated cells, estimated from reference gene primer amplification, were obtained. The assay was immunoSEQ multiplex PCR, and TCRdb's table has in-frame clones only and misses some. For V, J and clone size, that table is used; D and trimming come from the DNA. The repertoire has some 430,000 clones, 90% of them found once; the top ten carry 0.6%. The TCR sequence derives from a man younger than 35 who had recovered from COVID-19. Input material: PBMCs or T cells enriched from blood (not recorded which). V usage is TRBV12-3 or TRBV12-4 and J usage is TRBJ2-7; a weak D match, TRBD1 (6 bases). CDR3 region: CASGLDRLYEQYF. The CDR3 DNA is TGTGCCAGCGGACTCGACAGGCTCTACGAGCAGTACTTC.